This T cell receptor beta chain emerged from a study of beta chain features in type 1 diabetes. Study-wide findings and caveats: Fewer junction insertions and more nucleotide deletions appeared in type 1 diabetes patients.

A note on this clone: Its specificity is not known.

Germline assignment: CDR1 ENHRY and CDR2 SYGVKD. Trimming took 5 bases from V and 0 from J, leaving 14 bases between them. The CDR3 totals 16 residues. Since all of the isolated RNA was reverse transcribed, expressed TCRB transcripts were what got sequenced. The data were produced by immunoSEQ multiplex PCR, yet TCRdb's version contains in-frame clones alone and is incomplete. The top ten hold under 0.095% of the sample, which has about 620,000 clones, roughly 15% seen once. The sequencing sample was made of naive CD4+ T cells from blood. This receptor was identified in a man younger than 35 in good health. The chain couples TRBV10-3 to TRBJ1-3; D may be TRBD1 (6 bases). The CDR3 nucleotides are TGTGCCATCAGTTCCCCTACAGGGATCTCTGGAAACACCATATATTTT. This sequence encodes CAISSPTGISGNTIYF.